This T cell receptor (beta chain) was recovered during a study of T cells in tuberculosis (dated by TCRdb to between 2017 and 2018). In the study overall: The study combined CD1B tetramers and high-throughput TCR immunosequencing to characterize T cells specific for the mycobacterial lipid antigen glucose monomycolate (GMM).

After being thawed and rested overnight, PBMC were stained with GMM-loaded CD1B tetramer, a Live/Dead dye and anti-CD3, and were then sorted on a FACS Aria II. C32 glucose monomycolate purified from Rhodococcus equi was loaded onto CD1B tetramers. PBMC used for tetramer sorting had been depleted of CD14-expressing monocytes for a separate study before cryopreservation. From each donor, about 99,000 tetramer-negative cells were sorted and analyzed together with the tetramer-positive cells. GMM-loaded CD1B tetramers were used to sort antigen-specific T cells from four healthy South African adults. Because TCR-alpha and TCR-beta chains were sequenced unpaired, no chain pairing information was available. TCR libraries were generated with the immunoSEQ multiplex PCR assay, using TCR-beta and/or TCR-alpha/delta assays for each sample. The Illumina high-throughput platform was used to sequence the amplified TCR libraries. On the authors' methods: Clustering and dimensionality reduction relied on pairwise TCRdist distances among GMM-specific receptors from T cells that were either sorted ex vivo or expanded in vitro. Sequence motifs, defined by gene usage and CDR3 content, were tested for enrichment in tetramer-positive compared with tetramer-negative populations. The immuneACCESS repertoire file appears here via TCRdb, limited to in-frame rearrangements. These files lack a portion of the clones; in checked studies, under half of the deficit traces to unresolved V genes, and the cause of the others is not known. Clonal size and the V and J genes are those of that table, whereas D and trimming came from the DNA. In all, the sample holds 55,000 to 70,000 clones, and under 90% of those were seen once. The ten largest clones add up to more than 10% of the sample.

Results the study describes overall, beyond this receptor: T cells that bind the CD1B-GMM tetramer with low affinity may have been missed by the stringent sort gate.

Here V drops 3 bases and J drops 6 bases, and the junction holds 8 bases not matched to any gene. Measured from the cysteine to the phenylalanine, the CDR3 is 16 residues long. This entry keeps only the CDR3 DNA: 48 bases, framed from base 1. Taken from the germline V gene, the CDR1 and CDR2 loops are SGDLS and YYNGEE. Note on this clone: Base qualities are missing; no much larger clone stands one base away.

The chain links TRBV9 with TRBJ2-1, with 11 bases matching TRBD2. Specimen: CD1b-GMM tetramer-negative cells sorted from PBMCs. Per the publication, the cell subset or site label means: T cells not binding CD1B-GMM tetramer, sorted from same donor. The sequence was obtained from an adult woman with latent tuberculosis. The CDR3 region has the sequence CASSGRPSGRINEQFF. The DNA sequence is as follows: TGTGCCAGCAGCGGCCGACCTAGCGGGAGGATCAATGAGCAGTTCTTC.